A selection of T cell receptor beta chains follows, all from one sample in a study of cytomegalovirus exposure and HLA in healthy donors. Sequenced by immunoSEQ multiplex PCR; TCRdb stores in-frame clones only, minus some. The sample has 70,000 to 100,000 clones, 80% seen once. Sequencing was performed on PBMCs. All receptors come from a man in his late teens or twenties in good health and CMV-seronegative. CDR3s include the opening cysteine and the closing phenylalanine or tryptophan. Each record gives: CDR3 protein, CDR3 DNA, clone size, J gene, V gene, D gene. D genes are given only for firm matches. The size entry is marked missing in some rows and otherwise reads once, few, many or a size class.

CAISGGSLETQYF,TGTGCCATCAGTGGGGGCAGCTTAGAGACCCAGTACTTC,NA,TRBJ2-5,TRBV10-3,NA
CASSQDDRGGVYEQYF,TGTGCCAGCAGTCAAGATGACAGGGGAGGGGTCTACGAGCAGTACTTC,NA,TRBJ2-7,TRBV27,NA
CASSLAYRGGTEAFF,TGTGCCAGCAGCTTAGCCTACAGGGGTGGCACTGAAGCTTTCTTT,NA,TRBJ1-1,TRBV13,TRBD1
CASSLSGGGPEAFF,TGTGCCAGCAGTTTATCGGGGGGGGGTCCTGAAGCTTTCTTT,once,TRBJ1-1,TRBV27,NA
CASSLYQGSGNTIYF,TGTGCCAGCAGCTTGTATCAGGGCTCTGGAAACACCATATATTTT,NA,TRBJ1-3,TRBV5-8,NA
CATSAPEGRGYGYTF,TGTGCCACCAGCGCCCCCGAGGGCAGGGGATATGGCTACACCTTC,NA,TRBJ1-2,TRBV15,NA
CASSYPGQSSEAFF,TGTGCCAGCAGTTACCCGGGACAGAGCTCTGAAGCCTTCTTT,NA,TRBJ1-1,TRBV6-5,TRBD1
CASSQDPRVGNEQFF,TGCGCCAGCAGCCAAGACCCGAGGGTAGGCAATGAGCAGTTCTTC,NA,TRBJ2-1,TRBV4-1,NA
CAWRGIAVNTEAFF,TGTGCCTGGAGGGGGATAGCGGTGAACACTGAAGCTTTCTTT,once,TRBJ1-1,TRBV30,NA
CASSLVAELYNEQFF,TGCGCCAGCAGCTTGGTAGCGGAGTTATACAATGAGCAGTTCTTC,NA,TRBJ2-1,TRBV5-1,NA
CATKGLAWEQYF,TGTGCCACCAAGGGACTAGCGTGGGAGCAGTACTTC,few,TRBJ2-7,TRBV6-5,TRBD2
CASSKPPGQGPQISNTEAFF,TGTGCCAGCAGCAAACCCCCGGGACAGGGGCCTCAAATCTCGAACACTGAAGCTTTCTTT,NA,TRBJ1-1,TRBV21-1,NA
CASSRQVDSGNTIYF,TGTGCCAGCAGTAGACAGGTAGACTCTGGAAACACCATATATTTT,NA,TRBJ1-3,TRBV7-2,NA
CASSDLDRESGYTF,TGTGCCAGCAGTGACTTAGACAGGGAAAGCGGCTACACCTTC,NA,TRBJ1-2,TRBV2,TRBD1
CASSGAGTEQNIQYF,TGTGCCAGCTCGGGGGCAGGGACAGAGCAAAACATTCAGTACTTC,NA,TRBJ2-4,TRBV9,NA
CASIIAGGPYEQYF,TGTGCCAGCATAATAGCGGGGGGCCCCTACGAGCAGTACTTC,NA,TRBJ2-7,TRBV2,TRBD2
CASSTQGLGANVLTF,TGTGCCAGCAGTACTCAGGGTCTGGGGGCCAACGTCCTGACTTTC,NA,TRBJ2-6,TRBV6-6,NA
CASSQSRQRNTEAFF,TGTGCCAGCAGCCAATCGAGGCAGAGAAACACTGAAGCTTTCTTT,NA,TRBJ1-1,TRBV16,NA
CASSQTTSGGPRDEQYF,TGTGCCAGCAGCCAAACGACTAGCGGGGGGCCCAGAGACGAGCAGTACTTC,once,TRBJ2-7,TRBV7-9,TRBD2
CASGDSLAGGHEQFF,TGTGCCAGCGGTGACTCACTAGCGGGGGGGCATGAGCAGTTCTTC,NA,TRBJ2-1,TRBV6-4,TRBD2
CASSEDQETQYF,TGCGCCAGCAGTGAGGACCAAGAGACCCAGTACTTC,NA,TRBJ2-5,TRBV5-1,NA
CASGQVNIQYF,TGTGCCAGCGGACAGGTAAACATTCAGTACTTC,NA,TRBJ2-4,TRBV19,TRBD1
CASRDGGNTEAFF,TGTGCCAGCCGGGACGGGGGGAACACTGAAGCTTTCTTT,NA,TRBJ1-1,TRBV6-5,NA
CASSQEAGGRTEAFF,TGCGCCAGCAGCCAAGAGGCAGGGGGCAGGACTGAAGCTTTCTTT,few,TRBJ1-1,TRBV4-1,TRBD1
CASSQTGGSGNTIYF,TGTGCCAGCAGTCAAACAGGGGGATCTGGAAACACCATATATTTT,NA,TRBJ1-3,TRBV25-1,TRBD1
CASSQDRGGVGGIAKNIQYF,TGTGCCAGCAGCCAAGATAGAGGGGGGGTAGGGGGGATAGCCAAAAACATTCAGTACTTC,NA,TRBJ2-4,TRBV4-2,NA
CSVNKETEAFF,TGCAGCGTTAATAAGGAGACTGAAGCTTTCTTT,once,TRBJ1-1,TRBV29-1,NA
CATSHLIGTGVYEQYF,TGTGCCACCAGCCACCTCATCGGGACAGGGGTCTACGAGCAGTACTTC,NA,TRBJ2-7,TRBV15,TRBD1
CASSAGLARDTQYF,TGTGCCAGCAGTGCGGGACTAGCGAGAGATACGCAGTATTTT,once,TRBJ2-3,TRBV6-5,TRBD2
CAIRGTGNTGELFF,TGTGCCATCAGAGGGACAGGGAACACCGGGGAGCTGTTTTTT,NA,TRBJ2-2,TRBV10-3,TRBD1
CASSQMTGVGGYTF,TGCGCCAGCAGCCAGATGACAGGGGTTGGCGGCTACACCTTC,NA,TRBJ1-2,TRBV5-1,TRBD1